This is a list of T cell receptor beta chains from one sample in a study of blood T cell repertoires in COVID-19. Libraries were prepared by immunoSEQ multiplex PCR; TCRdb keeps only in-frame clonotypes and omits some of them. The sample yields a few hundred thousand clones, around 87% seen once. Source material: PBMCs or T cells enriched from blood (not recorded which). The receptors were gathered from a man aged 40-49 years in a cohort exposed to, infected with or recovered from COVID-19 (not recorded which). The CDR3 runs from the conserved cysteine through the conserved F or W. A D gene is named only where the DNA matches it firmly.

>TRBD1|TRBV18
CASSPEGGRTGRSPYEQYF
>-|TRBV2
CASSEWGLGEKLFF
>-|TRBV6-5
CASTKDGGRDGYTF
>-|TRBV6-5
CASTPFNEQFF
>-|TRBV5-1
CASSPETTGNTIYF
>TRBD1|TRBV5-5
CASSWGTGTNTEAFF
>-|TRBV6-5
CASSYSPGLAYEQYF
>TRBD2|TRBV5-4
CASSRGLAGGSDTQYF
>TRBD2|TRBV28
CASSRRLAYEQYF
>TRBD1|TRBV10-3
CATSGTGGNTEAFF
>TRBD2|TRBV30
CAWTRTSGSYEQYF
>TRBD1|TRBV6-1
CASSEERTGVDTQYF
>TRBD2|TRBV7-2
CASSFGGSGTDTQYF
>TRBD2|TRBV28
CASGGTSGAVYEQYF
>TRBD1|TRBV19
CASSITQGGYGYTF
>-|TRBV6-1
CASSEPGQGANYGYTF
>-|TRBV1
CTSSQRSGPDGYTF
>TRBD1|TRBV5-1
CASSLEGQLNQPQHF
>-|TRBV6-5
CASSPTGDKYNEQFF
>TRBD1|TRBV5-4
CASMGQGQETQYF
>-|TRBV29-1
CSVWGSGSYGYTF
>-|TRBV30
CAWKGPLYAGKYTGELFF
>-|TRBV7-6
CASSTRQAGNTGELFF
>-|TRBV11-2
CASSLMAGFGNEQFF
>-|TRBV28
CASSSNDRGRWREGRRNGKQFF
>TRBD2|TRBV15
CATSREKLAGVHNEQFF
>TRBD1|TRBV5-1
CASSSDRVAYGYTF